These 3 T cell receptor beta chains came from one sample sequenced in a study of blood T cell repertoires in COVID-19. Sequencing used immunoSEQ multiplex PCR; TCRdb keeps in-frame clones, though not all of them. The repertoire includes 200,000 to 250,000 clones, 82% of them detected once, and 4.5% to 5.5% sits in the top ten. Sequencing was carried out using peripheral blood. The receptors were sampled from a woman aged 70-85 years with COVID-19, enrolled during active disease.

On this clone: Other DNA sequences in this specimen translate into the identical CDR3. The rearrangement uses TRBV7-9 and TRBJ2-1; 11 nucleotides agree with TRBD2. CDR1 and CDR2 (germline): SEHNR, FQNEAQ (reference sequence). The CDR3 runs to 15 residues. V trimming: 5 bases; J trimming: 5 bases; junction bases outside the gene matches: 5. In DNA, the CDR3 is TGTGCCAGCAGCCTCGGGACTAGCGGTCACAATGAGCAGTTCTTC. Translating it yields CASSLGTSGHNEQFF.

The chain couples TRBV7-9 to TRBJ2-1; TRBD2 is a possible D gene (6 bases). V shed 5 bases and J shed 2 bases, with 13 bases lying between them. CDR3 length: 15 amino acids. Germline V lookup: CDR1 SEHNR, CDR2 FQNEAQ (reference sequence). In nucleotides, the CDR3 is TGTGCCAGCAGCCGTGGAGGGAGCGCCTACAATGAGCAGTTCTTC. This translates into CASSRGGSAYNEQFF.

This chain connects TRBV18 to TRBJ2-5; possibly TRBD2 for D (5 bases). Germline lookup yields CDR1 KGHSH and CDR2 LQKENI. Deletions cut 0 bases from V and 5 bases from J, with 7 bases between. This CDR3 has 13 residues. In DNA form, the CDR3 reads TGTGCCAGCTCACCACCGGGAGCGGAGACCCAGTACTTC. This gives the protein CASSPPGAETQYF.